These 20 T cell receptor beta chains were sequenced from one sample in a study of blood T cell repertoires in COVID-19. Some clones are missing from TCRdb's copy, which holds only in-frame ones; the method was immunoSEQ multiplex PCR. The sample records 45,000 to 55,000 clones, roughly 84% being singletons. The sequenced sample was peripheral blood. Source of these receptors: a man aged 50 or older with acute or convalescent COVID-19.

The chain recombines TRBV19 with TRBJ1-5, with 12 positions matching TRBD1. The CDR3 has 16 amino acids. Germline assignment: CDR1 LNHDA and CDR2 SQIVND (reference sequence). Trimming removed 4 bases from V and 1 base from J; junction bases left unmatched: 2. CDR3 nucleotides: TGTGCCAGTAGTAGGGGACAGGGGGCGAGCAATCAGCCCCAGCATTTT. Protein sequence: CASSRGQGASNQPQHF.

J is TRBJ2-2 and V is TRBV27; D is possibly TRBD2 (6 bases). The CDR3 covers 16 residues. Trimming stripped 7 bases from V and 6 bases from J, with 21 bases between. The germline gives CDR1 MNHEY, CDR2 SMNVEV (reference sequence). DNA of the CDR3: TGTGCCAGCACCTTGTACGGGGGTTCCCATCCCGGGGAGCTGTTTTTT. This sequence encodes CASTLYGGSHPGELFF.

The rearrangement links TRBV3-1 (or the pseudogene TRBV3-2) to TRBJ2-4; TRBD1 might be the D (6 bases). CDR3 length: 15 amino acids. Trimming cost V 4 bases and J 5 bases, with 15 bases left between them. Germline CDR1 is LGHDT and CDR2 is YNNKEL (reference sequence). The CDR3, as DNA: TGTGCCAGCAGCCGCTTTACAGGGATGGAAAACATTCAGTACTTC. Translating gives CASSRFTGMENIQYF.

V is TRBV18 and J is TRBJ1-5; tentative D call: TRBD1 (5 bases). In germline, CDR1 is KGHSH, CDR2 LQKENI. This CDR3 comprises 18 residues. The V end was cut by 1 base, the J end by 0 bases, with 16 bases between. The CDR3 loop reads CASSPQAQARYSNQPQHF. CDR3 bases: TGTGCCAGCTCACCACAGGCACAGGCACGATATAGCAATCAGCCCCAGCATTTT.

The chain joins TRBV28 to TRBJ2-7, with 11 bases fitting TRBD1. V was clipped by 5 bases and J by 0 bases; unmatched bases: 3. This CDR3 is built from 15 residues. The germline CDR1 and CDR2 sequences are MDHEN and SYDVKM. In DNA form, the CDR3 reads TGTGCCAGCAGTACCGGGACAGGGGGCTCCTACGAGCAGTACTTC. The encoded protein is CASSTGTGGSYEQYF. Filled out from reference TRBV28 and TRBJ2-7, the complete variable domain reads DVKVTQSSRYLVKRTGEKVFLECVQDMDHENMFWYRQDPGLGLRLIYFSYDVKMKEKGDIPEGYSVSREKKERFSLILESASTNQTSMYLCASSTGTGGSYEQYFGPGTRLTVT.

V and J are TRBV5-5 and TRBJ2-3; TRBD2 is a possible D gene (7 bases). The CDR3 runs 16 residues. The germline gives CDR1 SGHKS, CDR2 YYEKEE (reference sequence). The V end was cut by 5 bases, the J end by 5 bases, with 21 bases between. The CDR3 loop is CASSFLGGAPVDTQYF. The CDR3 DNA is TGTGCCAGCAGTTTCCTGGGGGGGGCGCCGGTAGATACGCAGTATTTT.

CDR3 region: CASSLARGSPTNEKLFF. As DNA, the CDR3 is TGTGCCAGCAGCTTGGCTCGAGGATCACCAACTAATGAAAAACTGTTTTTT. The V call is TRBV5-4, the J call TRBJ1-4; D is uncertain. Germline CDR1 SGHNT, CDR2 YYREEE (reference sequence). Deletions cut 0 bases from V and 0 bases from J, with 12 bases between. The CDR3 covers 17 residues.

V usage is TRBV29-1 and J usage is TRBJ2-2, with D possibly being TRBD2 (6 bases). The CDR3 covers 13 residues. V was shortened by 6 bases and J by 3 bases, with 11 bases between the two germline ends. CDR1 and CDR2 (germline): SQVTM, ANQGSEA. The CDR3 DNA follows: TGCAGCGTGGGGGGTTGGGACACCGGGGAGCTGTTTTTT. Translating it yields CSVGGWDTGELFF.

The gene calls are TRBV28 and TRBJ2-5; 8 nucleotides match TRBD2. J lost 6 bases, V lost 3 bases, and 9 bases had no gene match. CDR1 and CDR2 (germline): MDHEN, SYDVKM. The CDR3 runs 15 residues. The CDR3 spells CASSLGLGPPKTQYF. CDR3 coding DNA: TGTGCCAGCAGTTTGGGACTAGGGCCCCCGAAGACCCAGTACTTC.

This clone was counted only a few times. The CDR3 nucleotides read TGTGCCAGCAGCCGGGGGACAGGAAGGTTGGAGACCCAGTACTTC. Translation: CASSRGTGRLETQYF. The chain carries TRBV3-1 (or the pseudogene TRBV3-2) and TRBJ2-5; TRBD1 aligns across 8 bases. With V trimmed by 4 bases and J by 5 bases, 9 bases remained unmatched. The CDR3 covers 15 residues. Germline CDR1 and CDR2: LGHDT and YNNKEL (reference sequence).

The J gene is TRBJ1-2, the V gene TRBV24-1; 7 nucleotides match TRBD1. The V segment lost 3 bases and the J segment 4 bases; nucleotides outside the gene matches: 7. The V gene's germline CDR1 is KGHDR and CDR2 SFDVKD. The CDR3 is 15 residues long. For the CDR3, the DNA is TGTGCCACCAGTGATGGAGGGGGCGCGAGCTATGGCTACACCTTC. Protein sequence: CATSDGGGASYGYTF.

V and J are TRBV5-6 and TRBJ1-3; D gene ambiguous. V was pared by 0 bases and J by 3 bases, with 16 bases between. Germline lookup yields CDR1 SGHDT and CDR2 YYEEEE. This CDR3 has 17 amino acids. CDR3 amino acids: CASSLGSVSFNGNTIYF. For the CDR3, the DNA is TGTGCCAGCAGCTTGGGTTCAGTCAGTTTCAATGGAAACACCATATATTTT.

Written as DNA, the CDR3 is TGTGCCAGCAGCCGCGCAGGGGGCGATGAGCAGTTCTTC. It translates to CASSRAGGDEQFF. This chain joins TRBV11-3 and TRBJ2-1; 8 bases are a match to TRBD1. The trim removed 5 bases at V and 8 bases at J, leaving 5 bases unmatched. The CDR3 contains 13 residues. Per germline, CDR1 SGHNT and CDR2 YENEEA.

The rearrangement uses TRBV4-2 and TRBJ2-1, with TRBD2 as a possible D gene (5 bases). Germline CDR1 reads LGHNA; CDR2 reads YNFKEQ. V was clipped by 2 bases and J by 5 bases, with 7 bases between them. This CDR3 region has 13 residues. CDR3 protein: CASSQLGDNEQFF. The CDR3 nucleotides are TGTGCCAGCAGCCAATTGGGAGACAATGAGCAGTTCTTC.

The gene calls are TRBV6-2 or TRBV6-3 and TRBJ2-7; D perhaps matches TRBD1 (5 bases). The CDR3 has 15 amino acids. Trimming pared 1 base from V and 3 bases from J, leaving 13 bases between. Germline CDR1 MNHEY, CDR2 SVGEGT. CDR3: CASSYWGPKNYEQYF. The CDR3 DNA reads TGTGCCAGCAGTTACTGGGGCCCGAAGAACTACGAGCAGTACTTC.

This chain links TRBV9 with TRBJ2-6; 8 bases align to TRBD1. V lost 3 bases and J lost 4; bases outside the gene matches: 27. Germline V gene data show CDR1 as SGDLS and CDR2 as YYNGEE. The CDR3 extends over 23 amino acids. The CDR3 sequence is CASSAYRYINRTGLKSGANVLTF. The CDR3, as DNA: TGTGCCAGCAGCGCCTATCGATATATCAATAGGACAGGGTTAAAATCCGGGGCCAACGTCCTGACTTTC.

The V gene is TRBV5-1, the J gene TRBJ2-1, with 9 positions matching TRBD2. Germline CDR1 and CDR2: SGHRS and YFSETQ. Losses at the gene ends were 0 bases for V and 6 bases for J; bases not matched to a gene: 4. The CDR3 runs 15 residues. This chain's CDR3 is CASSLGLAAINEQFF. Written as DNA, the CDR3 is TGCGCCAGCAGCTTGGGACTAGCGGCGATCAATGAGCAGTTCTTC.

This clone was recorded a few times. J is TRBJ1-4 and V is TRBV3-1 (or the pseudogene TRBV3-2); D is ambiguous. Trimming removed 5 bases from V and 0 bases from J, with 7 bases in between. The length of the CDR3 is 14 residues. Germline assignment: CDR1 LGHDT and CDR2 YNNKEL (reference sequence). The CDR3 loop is CASSAHATNEKLFF. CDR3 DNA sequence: TGTGCCAGCAGCGCACACGCAACTAATGAAAAACTGTTTTTT.

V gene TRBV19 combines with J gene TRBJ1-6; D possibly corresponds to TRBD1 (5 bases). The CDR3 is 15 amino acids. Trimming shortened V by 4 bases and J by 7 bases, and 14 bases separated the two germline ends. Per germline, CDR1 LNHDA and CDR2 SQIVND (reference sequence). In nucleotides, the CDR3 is TGTGCCAGTAGTACGAGGCGGTCAGGGAATTCACCCCTCCACTTT. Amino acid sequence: CASSTRRSGNSPLHF.

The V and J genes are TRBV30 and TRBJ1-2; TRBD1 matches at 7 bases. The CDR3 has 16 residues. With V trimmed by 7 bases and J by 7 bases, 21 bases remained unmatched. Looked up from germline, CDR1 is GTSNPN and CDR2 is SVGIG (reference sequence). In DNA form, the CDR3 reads TGTGCCTCCCGATGGGACAGCCTTTTGGGGGCTCGTGGCTACACCTTC. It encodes CASRWDSLLGARGYTF.